This T cell receptor (beta chain) was documented in a study of blood T cell repertoires in COVID-19. Authors' data handling: How many nucleated cells were present was estimated from reference gene primer amplification. TCRdb's copy holds only in-frame clones and misses some; the assay was immunoSEQ multiplex PCR. Clone size and the V and J calls come from that table; the DNA yielded D and trimming. Among about 220,000 clones listed, around 85% were seen once. During active infection, Seattle patients enrolled and were then monitored through disease. Trimming pared 8 bases from V and 7 bases from J, leaving 14 bases between. Germline assignment: CDR1 MNHEY and CDR2 SMNVEV (reference sequence). The CDR3 spans 12 residues.

The V and J genes are TRBV27 and TRBJ1-2; D is ambiguous. The sequencing input was peripheral blood. The sequence was obtained from a woman in her 70s with COVID-19, enrolled during active disease. CDR3 sequence: CASGLNRSGYTF. CDR3 DNA sequence: TGTGCCAGCGGGCTTAACCGATCTGGCTACACCTTC.